The 20 T cell receptor beta chains given below trace back to one sample, sequenced in a study of cytomegalovirus exposure and HLA in healthy donors. Vbeta (60) and Jbeta (13) primers were used in the PCR. Assay: immunoSEQ multiplex PCR; the TCRdb copy retains only in-frame clones and omits some. There are 110,000 to 150,000 clones in the sample; approximately 77% occur only once, and 4% to 6% lies in the top ten. The source material was PBMCs. Receptors were obtained from a woman aged 50 to 60 in good health and CMV-seronegative.

V and J are TRBV15 and TRBJ1-5; D remains ambiguous. CDR3 length: 16 amino acids. Germline CDR1 reads LNHNV; CDR2 reads YYDKDF (reference sequence). V was cut by 1 base and J by 3 bases, with 13 bases left in between. The CDR3 bases are TGTGCCACCAGCAGAGGGAGCAACGGGGTCAATCAGCCCCAGCATTTT. This translates into CATSRGSNGVNQPQHF.

J is TRBJ2-3 and V is TRBV29-1; 7 nucleotides match TRBD2. The junction had 8 bases not matched to a gene; V was cut back by 6 bases and J by 2 bases. The germline V gene encodes CDR1 SQVTM and CDR2 ANQGSEA. The CDR3 is 14 amino acids. CDR3 residues: CSVPGGTSTDTQYF. Here the CDR3 DNA reads TGCAGCGTGCCCGGGGGGACCTCCACAGATACGCAGTATTTT.

The chain employs TRBV5-4 and TRBJ2-2, with TRBD2 matching 7 bases. The CDR3 extends over 16 amino acids. Germline CDR1 reads SGHNT; CDR2 reads YYREEE (reference sequence). V trimming: 1 base; J trimming: 0 bases; junction bases outside the gene matches: 3. Written as DNA, the CDR3 is TGTGCCAGCAGCTTGATGGGAGGGGCGAACACCGGGGAGCTGTTTTTT. Its translation is CASSLMGGANTGELFF.

The chain couples TRBV9 to TRBJ2-7, with a weak D call TRBD1 (6 bases). CDR1 SGDLS and CDR2 YYNGEE come from the germline V gene. The CDR3 consists of 13 residues. V was pared by 3 bases and J by 3 bases, with 10 bases between. The CDR3: CASSGLGGYEQYF. CDR3 nucleotide sequence: TGTGCCAGCAGCGGGCTAGGGGGCTACGAGCAGTACTTC.

V is TRBV6-4 and J is TRBJ2-3, with 10 bases fitting TRBD2. The CDR3 runs to 15 residues. J was trimmed by 4 bases and V by 3 bases; bases with no gene match: 4. Germline V gene lookup returns CDR1 MRHNA and CDR2 SNTAGT. DNA for the CDR3: TGTGCCAGCAGTGAGGAGCGGGGGGGGCCAGATACGCAGTATTTT. This gives the protein CASSEERGGPDTQYF.

The chain combines TRBV2 with TRBJ1-1; unclear D gene. V was clipped by 4 bases and J by 4 bases, with 13 bases between them. The CDR3 has 14 amino acids. The V gene's germline CDR1 is SNHLY and CDR2 FYNNEI. The CDR3 sequence: CASSAGGLGTEAFF. The CDR3, as DNA: TGTGCCAGCAGTGCGGGTGGTCTGGGCACTGAAGCTTTCTTT.

The J gene is TRBJ1-4, the V gene TRBV2; D perhaps matches TRBD1 (5 bases). The CDR3 runs 15 residues. Germline CDR1 SNHLY, CDR2 FYNNEI. The ends were cut back, 6 bases at V and 4 bases at J, with 15 bases in the middle. The CDR3 DNA sequence: TGTGCCAGCAGGGGGGGTTGGTCTCGTAATGAAAAACTGTTTTTT. It encodes CASRGGWSRNEKLFF.

The V and J genes are TRBV7-2 and TRBJ1-2; D call uncertain. Germline-derived CDR1 and CDR2 are SGHTA and FQGNSA. CDR3 length: 13 amino acids. V lost 5 bases to trimming and J lost 6 bases, with 13 bases between them. CDR3 protein: CASSPTEHHGYTF. As DNA, the CDR3 is TGTGCCAGCAGCCCCACCGAGCACCATGGCTACACCTTC.

Concerning this clone: The junction departs from germline at one end; a sequencing error may be responsible. The chain links TRBV11-2 to TRBJ1-2, with D perhaps matching TRBD1 (6 bases). This CDR3 comprises 12 residues. Germline lookup yields CDR1 SGHAT and CDR2 FQNNGV. This CDR3 is CASSLGPPHRAF. The CDR3, as DNA: TGTGCCAGCAGCTTAGGTCCCCCTCACAGGGCCTTC.

For this clone: At one boundary the junction diverges from the germline segment, which might be a read error. The chain couples TRBV7-9 to TRBJ1-2; a possible D gene is TRBD1 (6 bases). CDR3 length equals 14 residues. CDR1 and CDR2 (germline): SEHNR, FQNEAQ (reference sequence). CDR3 region: CASSYKQGWDGYTF. In DNA, the CDR3 is TGTGCCAGCAGTTATAAACAGGGTTGGGATGGTTACACCTTC.

This clone was detected a few times. Written as DNA, the CDR3 is TGTGCCAGCAGCTCTCGTCAGGGGGCGGGAACTAATGAAAAACTGTTTTTT. It encodes CASSSRQGAGTNEKLFF. The chain joins TRBV9 to TRBJ1-4; 8 bases are a match to TRBD1. V shed 4 bases and J 1 base; nucleotides not matched to a gene: 9. The germline CDR1 and CDR2 sequences are SGDLS and YYNGEE. The length of the CDR3 is 17 residues.

The chain is built from TRBV5-6 and TRBJ2-1; D remains unclear. Germline CDR1 and CDR2: SGHDT and YYEEEE. The ends were cut back, 3 bases at V and 7 bases at J, with 11 bases in the middle. The CDR3 runs to 13 residues. Here the CDR3 DNA reads TGTGCCAGCAGCTCCGGGTTTAGGAATGAGCAGTTCTTC. It encodes CASSSGFRNEQFF.

V and J are TRBV19 and TRBJ1-1; D is possibly TRBD1 (6 bases). The V gene lost 7 bases and the J gene lost 3 bases, with 24 bases spanning the gap. Per the germline V gene, CDR1 is LNHDA and CDR2 is SQIVND (reference sequence). This CDR3 spans 17 amino acids. CDR3 residues: CASKRSLQGRSDTEAFF. The CDR3 DNA follows: TGTGCCAGTAAACGTAGTTTGCAGGGGCGGTCAGACACTGAAGCTTTCTTT. Complete variable domain (other parts from reference TRBV19 and TRBJ1-1): DGGITQSPKYLFRKEGQNVTLSCEQNLNHDAMYWYRQDPGQGLRLIYYSQIVNDFQKGDIAEGYSVSREKKESFPLTVTSAQKNPTAFYLCASKRSLQGRSDTEAFFGQGTRLTVV.

V is TRBV5-8 and J is TRBJ2-7; D is undetermined. The germline V gene has CDR1 SGHTS and CDR2 YDEGEE. Trimming pared 6 bases from V and 0 bases from J, leaving 13 bases between. The CDR3 consists of 14 residues. Here the CDR3 DNA reads TGTGCCAGCACCCCGCTACCACCCTCCTACGAGCAGTACTTC. Its protein product is CASTPLPPSYEQYF.

This chain joins TRBV5-1 and TRBJ2-7; 10 bases are shared with TRBD1. Trimming took 5 bases from V and 0 from J; bases not matched to a gene: 5. The CDR3 contains 15 residues. Germline CDR1 reads SGHRS; CDR2 reads YFSETQ. CDR3 amino acids: CASSSGTGVSYEQYF. CDR3 in DNA: TGCGCCAGCAGTTCCGGGACAGGGGTCTCCTACGAGCAGTACTTC. Filled out from reference TRBV5-1 and TRBJ2-7, the complete variable domain reads KAGVTQTPRYLIKTRGQQVTLSCSPISGHRSVSWYQQTPGQGLQFLFEYFSETQRNKGNFPGRFSGRQFSNSRSEMNVSTLELGDSALYLCASSSGTGVSYEQYFGPGTRLTVT.

The J gene is TRBJ1-2, the V gene TRBV18, with 8 nucleotides matching TRBD1. The CDR3 contains 17 residues. Germline-derived CDR1 and CDR2 are KGHSH and LQKENI. Germline trimming cut 3 bases from V and 5 bases from J; bases unmatched to any gene: 14. The DNA for the CDR3 is TGTGCCAGCTCACCGTCGATTGGACAGGGCGGAAGGTATGGCTACACCTTC. Protein: CASSPSIGQGGRYGYTF.

In the case of this clone: The junction shows a germline mismatch at one end, possibly a read error. This rearrangement joins TRBV7-9 to TRBJ2-5; TRBD2 agrees at 10 bases. The CDR3 is 16 residues long. Per germline, CDR1 SEHNR and CDR2 FQNEAQ (reference sequence). The CDR3 loop reads CSSSSPSGGVRETQYF. The CDR3 region has the DNA TGTTCCAGCAGCTCCCCAAGCGGGGGGGTCAGGGAGACCCAGTACTTC.

This clone has a handful of counts. This chain links TRBV6-5 with TRBJ2-2, with TRBD2 as a possible D gene (7 bases). CDR1 is MNHEY and CDR2 is SVGAGI in the germline V gene. This CDR3 has 16 amino acids. V lost 1 base and J lost 2, with 11 bases in between. CDR3 DNA: TGTGCCAGCAGTTACTTGCGGGGGCCAAACACCGGGGAGCTGTTTTTT. This sequence encodes CASSYLRGPNTGELFF.

The chain links TRBV28 to TRBJ1-5; no reliable D call. From germline, CDR1 is MDHEN and CDR2 SYDVKM. The CDR3 is 13 residues long. The V gene lost 8 bases and the J gene lost 9 bases, with 17 bases spanning the gap. DNA of the CDR3: TGTGCCAGCGTGGCGACTCCGTCTAGGCCCCAGCATTTT. Amino acid sequence: CASVATPSRPQHF.

The V call is TRBV25-1, the J call TRBJ2-5; D gene uncertain. TRBJ2-7 matches the DNA end more closely, so the J call is doubtful. The CDR3 runs 14 residues. Germline V gene lookup returns CDR1 MGHDK and CDR2 SYGVNS. CDR3 loop: CASSERGKRNEQYF. CDR3 nucleotides: TGTGCCAGCAGTGAACGCGGCAAGAGGAACGAGCAGTACTTC.